Below, 23 T cell receptor beta chains from the same sample are listed, as sequenced in a study of control samples from healthy donors and cancer patients. Libraries were prepared by immunoSEQ multiplex PCR; TCRdb keeps only in-frame clonotypes and omits some of them. This table holds about 86,000 clones, roughly 89% found once. The specimen was PBMCs. Receptors originate from a woman in her forties or fifties with colorectal cancer.

In its sample, this clone was seen once. This chain links TRBV6-5 with TRBJ1-2, with D tentatively TRBD1 (5 bases). CDR1 is MNHEY and CDR2 is SVGAGI in the germline V gene. Trimming took off 6 bases at V and 4 bases at J, with 12 bases between the two ends. The CDR3 runs 13 residues. The CDR3 here is CASRNQGSYGYTF. The CDR3 DNA reads TGTGCCAGCAGGAATCAGGGAAGCTATGGCTACACCTTC.

V is TRBV4-3 and J is TRBJ2-7; D is undetermined. This CDR3 region has 14 residues. CDR1 LGHNA and CDR2 YSLEER come from the germline V gene. Trimming pared 0 bases from V and 2 bases from J, leaving 8 bases between. DNA of the CDR3: TGCGCCAGCAGCCAAGATGTTGCTGCCTACGAGCAGTACGTC. Its protein product is CASSQDVAAYEQYV.

The genes are TRBV24-1 and TRBJ2-2; 8 positions agree with TRBD2. Germline V lookup: CDR1 KGHDR, CDR2 SFDVKD. The CDR3 contains 17 residues. The trim removed 5 bases at V and 3 bases at J, leaving 10 bases unmatched. The CDR3: CATSAPSGPRDTGELFF. The CDR3 region has the DNA TGTGCCACCAGTGCCCCTAGCGGGCCACGGGACACCGGGGAGCTGTTTTTT.

The J gene is TRBJ1-6, the V gene TRBV7-2; D remains ambiguous. The CDR3 is made up of 15 amino acids. V was clipped by 4 bases and J by 7 bases, with 14 bases between them. Germline-derived CDR1 and CDR2 are SGHTA and FQGNSA. CDR3 nucleotides: TGTGCCAGCAGCTCCGGCCGATTGGGGAATTCACCCCTCCACTTT. It specifies CASSSGRLGNSPLHF.

This clone is a singleton in its sample. CDR3 coding DNA: TGTGCCAGCAGCCAAGACAGCGGGAGCAATGAGCAGTTCTTC. Encoded protein: CASSQDSGSNEQFF. V is TRBV3-1 (or the pseudogene TRBV3-2) and J is TRBJ2-1, with TRBD2 matching over 8 bases. Trimming at V came to 0 bases and at J to 6 bases, leaving 1 base not matched to a gene. The CDR3 runs 14 residues. Germline CDR1 and CDR2: LGHDT and YNNKEL (reference sequence).

The CDR3 bases are TGTGCCAGCAGCTCAGAGCGGGGGGGGAACACCGGGGAGCTGTTTTTT. This sequence encodes CASSSERGGNTGELFF. This chain links TRBV5-4 with TRBJ2-2; 10 bases map to TRBD2. The CDR3 extends over 16 amino acids. Trimming removed 3 bases from V and 1 base from J; junction bases left unmatched: 3. Per the germline V gene, CDR1 is SGHNT and CDR2 is YYREEE (reference sequence).

The DNA of the CDR3 is TGCGCCAGCAGCCAAGATCGCGACCCAGGATCCTACAATGAGCAGTTCTTC. Translated, it gives CASSQDRDPGSYNEQFF. This chain links TRBV4-3 with TRBJ2-1; D is unresolved. Looked up from germline, CDR1 is LGHNA and CDR2 is YSLEER. Trimming shortened V by 0 bases and J by 1 base, and 13 bases separated the two germline ends. This CDR3 contains 17 residues.

This chain joins TRBV5-1 and TRBJ2-5, with 11 positions matching TRBD2. Trimming took 3 bases from V and 5 from J; bases not matched to a gene: 6. The CDR3 is 15 amino acids. CDR1 and CDR2 from the germline V gene are SGHRS and YFSETQ. In DNA, the CDR3 is TGCGCCAGCAGCTCCCTAGCGGGGGGATATGAGACCCAGTACTTC. It codes for CASSSLAGGYETQYF.

This chain joins TRBV29-1 and TRBJ2-3; no firm D call. Germline lookup yields CDR1 SQVTM and CDR2 ANQGSEA. Trimming left V 4 bases short and J 0 bases short, with 5 bases between. The CDR3 is made up of 12 amino acids. The CDR3 reads CSVGQSTDTQYF. The CDR3, as DNA: TGCAGCGTTGGTCAGAGCACAGATACGCAGTATTTT.

This clone came up a few times. Other nucleotide sequences in the sample specify the same CDR3. J is TRBJ1-5 and V is TRBV15, with D unresolved. Germline V gene sequence: CDR1 LNHNV, CDR2 YYDKDF (reference sequence). The CDR3 is 12 residues long. The germline V and J ends were trimmed by 3 bases and 6 bases, with 6 bases remaining between them. CDR3 loop: CATSSDTQPQHF. CDR3 nucleotide sequence: TGTGCCACCAGCAGCGACACTCAGCCCCAGCATTTT.

This sequence joins TRBV19 and TRBJ1-2; D might be TRBD1 (5 bases). V gave up 1 base and J gave up 7 bases, with 13 bases separating them. Germline CDR1 is LNHDA and CDR2 is SQIVND (reference sequence). This CDR3 comprises 14 residues. The DNA for the CDR3 is TGTGCCAGTAGTATAGGCGCAGGGCTGAGTGGCTACACCTTC. It is translated as CASSIGAGLSGYTF.

The gene calls are TRBV19 and TRBJ2-6; D call uncertain. The length of the CDR3 is 13 residues. CDR1 LNHDA and CDR2 SQIVND come from the germline V gene (reference sequence). With 5 bases removed from V and 3 bases from J, the gap between germline ends came to 5 bases. The CDR3 DNA reads TGTGCCAGTAGTCCAGGTGGGGCCAACGTCCTGACTTTC. Its translation: CASSPGGANVLTF.

This sequence joins TRBV19 and TRBJ2-1; TRBD2 aligns across 8 bases. Looked up from germline, CDR1 is LNHDA and CDR2 is SQIVND (reference sequence). After removal of 4 bases from V and 1 base from J, the junction contained 3 bases not matched to a gene. CDR3 size: 15 residues. The CDR3 reads CASSRGLVSYNEQFF. As DNA, the CDR3 is TGTGCCAGTAGTAGGGGACTAGTGTCCTACAATGAGCAGTTCTTC.

The chain links TRBV11-2 to TRBJ2-1; the D is unclear. The CDR3 runs to 13 residues. V was shortened by 5 bases and J by 10 bases, with 15 bases between the two germline ends. Germline values: CDR1 SGHAT, CDR2 FQNNGV. CDR3 in amino acids: CASSAHKVNEQFF. The CDR3 bases are TGTGCCAGCAGCGCCCACAAGGTTAACGAGCAGTTCTTC.

This clone has just one count. This chain connects TRBV18 to TRBJ1-3; tentatively, D is TRBD1 (5 bases). This CDR3 contains 18 residues. In germline, CDR1 is KGHSH, CDR2 LQKENI. Trimming shortened V by 0 bases and J by 0 bases, and 15 bases separated the two germline ends. The CDR3 spells CASSPPALQVSSGNTIYF. The CDR3 nucleotides read TGTGCCAGCTCACCACCCGCCCTACAGGTTTCCTCTGGAAACACCATATATTTT.

The V and J genes are TRBV6-5 and TRBJ2-3; TRBD1 matches at 7 bases. Germline V gene data show CDR1 as MNHEY and CDR2 as SVGAGI. The CDR3 consists of 12 residues. Trimming took 10 bases from V and 4 from J; bases not matched to a gene: 5. This CDR3 is CAIGTASDTQYF. CDR3 coding DNA: TGTGCCATCGGGACAGCCTCAGATACGCAGTATTTT.

This rearrangement joins TRBV4-3 to TRBJ1-6; TRBD1 aligns across 9 bases. Germline assignment: CDR1 LGHNA and CDR2 YSLEER. The V and J ends lost 0 bases and 7 bases, in that order; junction bases with no gene match: 10. The CDR3 is 18 residues long. The CDR3 spells CASSQDHQQGAKNSPLHF. In DNA, the CDR3 is TGCGCCAGCAGCCAAGACCACCAACAGGGGGCGAAGAATTCACCCCTCCACTTT.

This clone was detected only a few times. The rearrangement joins TRBV7-2 to TRBJ1-5, with D maybe TRBD1 (6 bases). Germline CDR1 reads SGHTA; CDR2 reads FQGNSA. This CDR3 has 18 residues. V dropped 4 bases and J dropped 0 bases, with 19 bases sitting between them. The CDR3 loop is CASSSVWTDPYSNQPQHF. CDR3 DNA sequence: TGTGCCAGCAGCTCAGTTTGGACAGATCCGTATAGCAATCAGCCCCAGCATTTT.

The chain joins TRBV7-2 to TRBJ1-1; no clear D. Trimming removed 2 bases from V and 4 bases from J, with 8 bases in between. The germline gives CDR1 SGHTA, CDR2 FQGNSA. This CDR3 is built from 13 residues. CDR3 region: CASSLTGFTEAFF. The CDR3 nucleotides read TGTGCCAGCAGCTTAACGGGATTCACTGAAGCTTTCTTT.

V is TRBV2 and J is TRBJ2-7; D unresolved. V was shortened by 6 bases and J by 2 bases, with 8 bases between the two germline ends. This CDR3 region has 12 residues. Germline V lookup: CDR1 SNHLY, CDR2 FYNNEI. The CDR3 DNA reads as TGTGCCAGCAGAGGGAATACCTACGAGCAGTACGTC. Protein product: CASRGNTYEQYV.

This chain links TRBV2 with TRBJ1-5, with a possible D match to TRBD1 (5 bases). Germline CDR1 reads SNHLY; CDR2 reads FYNNEI. The CDR3 totals 13 residues. Trimming shortened V by 6 bases and J by 3 bases, and 9 bases separated the two germline ends. The CDR3 protein is CASRGGSNQPQHF. The CDR3, as DNA: TGTGCCAGCAGGGGGGGATCCAATCAGCCCCAGCATTTT. Using reference TRBV2 and TRBJ1-5 for the parts outside the CDR3, the full variable domain is EPEVTQTPSHQVTQMGQEVILRCVPISNHLYFYWYRQILGQKVEFLVSFYNNEISEKSEIFDDQFSVERPDGSNFTLKIRSTKLEDSAMYFCASRGGSNQPQHFGDGTRLSIL.

The chain uses TRBV7-2 and TRBJ2-1; 11 bases fit TRBD2. V lost 5 bases, J lost 5 bases, and 5 bases stayed unmatched. This CDR3 has 15 amino acids. Germline-derived CDR1 and CDR2 are SGHTA and FQGNSA. In nucleotides, the CDR3 is TGTGCCAGCAGCACCAATAGCGGGGGGGACAATGAGCAGTTCTTC. This encodes CASSTNSGGDNEQFF.

V is TRBV5-4 and J is TRBJ1-1; no clear D. Trimming left V 2 bases short and J 4 bases short, with 6 bases between. Per the germline V gene, CDR1 is SGHNT and CDR2 is YYREEE (reference sequence). The CDR3 is 12 residues long. The CDR3 sequence: CASSLDGTEAFF. The CDR3 region has the DNA TGTGCCAGCAGCTTAGATGGCACTGAAGCTTTCTTT.